This record covers a single T cell receptor (beta chain). Its antigen remains unidentified. TCRdb analysed the reads with MiXCR anew, one entry per CDR3 protein. Found here are about 83,000 distinct CDR3 sequences, 25% to 30% of them singletons; the top ten hold roughly 70%. The sample is drawn from a study of T cell repertoires in cytomegalovirus infection. Looked up from germline, CDR1 is MNHEY and CDR2 is SMNVEV (reference sequence). V was pared by 0 bases and J by 4 bases, with 9 bases between. This CDR3 has 14 amino acids. The chain has TRBV27 and TRBJ1-1; unclear D gene. This material consisted of CD8+ T cells from cultured PBMCs, taken from culture after CMV antigen stimulation. The TCR comes from a human donor in good health (CMV status not recorded). Some clones in this sample may be carry-over from other donors' samples. Here the CDR3 DNA reads TGTGCCAGCAGTTTATCTTCACTGGCCACTGAAGCTTTCTTT. Protein product: CASSLSSLATEAFF.